The 24 T cell receptor beta chains below all came from one sample that was sequenced in a study of cytomegalovirus exposure and HLA in healthy donors. Primers for the PCR totalled 60 Vbeta and 13 Jbeta. Clones were sequenced by immunoSEQ multiplex PCR, and TCRdb holds only the in-frame ones, with some missing. The data hold some 190,000 clones, with roughly three quarters observed a single time. The sample taken for sequencing was PBMCs. These receptors originate from a woman aged 25 to 39 in good health and CMV-seropositive.

The chain couples TRBV18 to TRBJ1-1; the match to TRBD1 covers 10 bases. Per germline, CDR1 KGHSH and CDR2 LQKENI. J lost 10 bases, V lost 3 bases, and 5 bases had no gene match. The CDR3 is 13 residues long. The DNA for the CDR3 is TGTGCCAGCTCACCCTCAGGACAGGGGGTAGCTTTCTTT. It encodes CASSPSGQGVAFF. Combining the CDR3 with reference TRBV18 and TRBJ1-1 gives the whole variable domain NAGVMQNPRHLVRRRGQEARLRCSPMKGHSHVYWYRQLPEEGLKFMVYLQKENIIDESGMPKERFSAEFPKEGPSILRIQQVVRGDSAAYFCASSPSGQGVAFFGQGTRLTVV.

The gene calls are TRBV12-5 and TRBJ1-2; a weak D match, TRBD1 (6 bases). V was clipped by 7 bases and J by 3 bases, with 12 bases between them. CDR1 is LGHNT and CDR2 is FRNRAP in the germline V gene. This CDR3 contains 13 residues. The CDR3 sequence is CASARGGYYGYTF. In DNA form, the CDR3 reads TGTGCTAGTGCCCGGGGGGGCTACTATGGCTACACCTTC.

V and J are TRBV5-1 and TRBJ2-3, with TRBD1 matching 8 bases. The CDR3 extends over 14 amino acids. Losses at the gene ends were 6 bases for V and 4 bases for J; bases not matched to a gene: 7. CDR1 and CDR2 from the germline V gene are SGHRS and YFSETQ. Here the CDR3 reads CASTDRGGADTQYF. The DNA of the CDR3 is TGCGCCAGCACCGACAGGGGTGGAGCAGATACGCAGTATTTT.

The chain carries TRBV11-3 and TRBJ1-2; D might be TRBD1 (6 bases). Germline CDR1 reads SGHNT; CDR2 reads YENEEA. With 4 bases removed from V and 7 bases from J, the gap between germline ends came to 13 bases. This CDR3 contains 13 residues. The CDR3: CASSWRGGRGYTF. CDR3 bases: TGTGCCAGCAGCTGGAGGGGGGGCCGTGGCTACACCTTC.

This CDR3 is CASSALSGGSYEQYF. The CDR3 coding sequence is TGTGCCAGCAGCGCGCTTAGCGGGGGCTCCTACGAGCAGTACTTC. The chain couples TRBV7-9 to TRBJ2-7, with 9 bases aligning to TRBD2. J was trimmed by 0 bases and V by 5 bases; bases with no gene match: 5. Germline V gives CDR1 SEHNR, CDR2 FQNEAQ (reference sequence). The length of the CDR3 is 15 residues. Complete variable domain (other parts from reference TRBV7-9 and TRBJ2-7): DTGVSQNPRHKITKRGQNVTFRCDPISEHNRLYWYRQTLGQGPEFLTYFQNEAQLEKSRLLSDRFSAERPKGSFSTLEIQRTEQGDSAMYLCASSALSGGSYEQYFGPGTRLTVT.

The V and J genes are TRBV11-3 and TRBJ2-1, with D uncertain. This CDR3 is built from 14 residues. CDR1 and CDR2 from the germline V gene are SGHNT and YENEEA. The germline V and J ends were trimmed by 0 bases and 3 bases, with 6 bases remaining between them. The CDR3: CASSLDSYYNEQFF. The CDR3, as DNA: TGTGCCAGCAGCTTAGACAGTTACTACAATGAGCAGTTCTTC. The full variable domain, in which reference TRBV11-3 and TRBJ2-1 provide the parts outside the CDR3, is EAGVVQSPRYKIIEKKQPVAFWCNPISGHNTLYWYLQNLGQGPELLIRYENEEAVDDSQLPKDRFSAERLKGVDSTLKIQPAELGDSAVYLCASSLDSYYNEQFFGPGTRLTVL.

The chain joins TRBV30 to TRBJ2-1, with D unresolved. Germline V gives CDR1 GTSNPN, CDR2 SVGIG (reference sequence). The V and J ends lost 1 base and 3 bases respectively, with 10 bases between them. The CDR3 runs to 14 residues. The CDR3 bases are TGTGCCTGGAGTGCGCATCTAGGCTACAATGAGCAGTTCTTC. Translating gives CAWSAHLGYNEQFF.

The chain employs TRBV4-1 and TRBJ2-5; 7 bases are a match to TRBD1. Per germline, CDR1 MGHRA and CDR2 YSYEKL. This CDR3 has 14 residues. V lost 1 base and J lost 5; bases outside the gene matches: 4. In nucleotides, the CDR3 is TGCGCCAGCAGCCAAGCACAGGGGATGGAGACCCAGTACTTC. As protein: CASSQAQGMETQYF.

The chain combines TRBV7-2 with TRBJ2-7, with a weak D call TRBD1 (5 bases). CDR3 length: 14 amino acids. The germline CDR1 and CDR2 sequences are SGHTA and FQGNSA. V lost 5 bases to trimming and J lost 2 bases, with 13 bases between them. CDR3 loop: CASSPQDTAYEQYF. DNA of the CDR3: TGTGCCAGCAGCCCCCAGGACACGGCCTACGAGCAGTACTTC. Based on the CDR3 plus reference TRBV7-2 and TRBJ2-7, the full variable domain is GAGVSQSPSNKVTEKGKDVELRCDPISGHTALYWYRQSLGQGLEFLIYFQGNSAPDKSGLPSDRFSAERTGGSVSTLTIQRTQQEDSAVYLCASSPQDTAYEQYFGPGTRLTVT.

CDR3 region: CASSSPLAGINEQFF. The DNA for the CDR3 is TGTGCCAGCAGTTCACCACTAGCGGGAATCAATGAGCAGTTCTTC. The J gene is TRBJ2-1, the V gene TRBV5-6, with 10 bases matching TRBD2. Germline-derived CDR1 and CDR2 are SGHDT and YYEEEE. The CDR3 extends over 15 amino acids. After removal of 5 bases from V and 6 bases from J, the junction contained 8 bases not matched to a gene.

This clone occurred a few times. This chain links TRBV2 with TRBJ2-7, with TRBD2 identical over 8 bases. This CDR3 is built from 14 residues. J gave up 6 bases and V 4 bases, and 8 bases lay outside the gene matches. Germline values: CDR1 SNHLY, CDR2 FYNNEI. The CDR3 sequence: CASSGTPGGGEQYF. The CDR3 region has the DNA TGTGCCAGCAGTGGGACCCCCGGGGGGGGCGAGCAGTACTTC.

This clone was counted between two and nine times. The chain carries TRBV5-1 and TRBJ2-5; TRBD1 aligns across 10 bases. After removal of 2 bases from V and 5 bases from J, the junction contained 6 bases not matched to a gene. The CDR3 contains 15 residues. Germline assignment: CDR1 SGHRS and CDR2 YFSETQ. CDR3 in amino acids: CASSLPGQGRETQYF. CDR3 nucleotide sequence: TGCGCCAGCAGCTTACCGGGACAGGGGAGGGAGACCCAGTACTTC.

This clone was seen only a few times. The chain has TRBV5-1 and TRBJ1-2; 8 bases line up with TRBD1. The CDR3 has 12 amino acids. Germline trimming cut 4 bases from V and 7 bases from J; bases unmatched to any gene: 3. The germline V gene encodes CDR1 SGHRS and CDR2 YFSETQ. CDR3 nucleotide sequence: TGCGCCAGCAGCGGGGACAGGAGTGGCTACACCTTC. Its translation is CASSGDRSGYTF.

The chain combines TRBV5-4 with TRBJ2-2, with D perhaps matching TRBD1 (5 bases). The CDR3 totals 19 residues. The germline V gene has CDR1 SGHNT and CDR2 YYREEE (reference sequence). Trimming shortened V by 0 bases and J by 4 bases, and 22 bases separated the two germline ends. The CDR3 DNA is TGTGCCAGCAGCTTGGCAGGTCAGGGCGCCTACGCCAGCACCGGGGAGCTGTTTTTT. Translated: CASSLAGQGAYASTGELFF.

This clone was counted a single time. J is TRBJ2-2 and V is TRBV19, with D perhaps TRBD2 (6 bases). V lost 1 base and J lost 0, with 12 bases in between. Germline values: CDR1 LNHDA, CDR2 SQIVND (reference sequence). The CDR3 runs to 17 residues. CDR3 loop: CASSIASQRANTGELFF. In DNA form, the CDR3 reads TGTGCCAGTAGTATAGCGAGCCAGCGGGCGAACACCGGGGAGCTGTTTTTT.

The chain couples TRBV2 to TRBJ1-3; the match to TRBD1 covers 9 bases. J gave up 3 bases and V 6 bases, and 9 bases lay outside the gene matches. Germline V gene data show CDR1 as SNHLY and CDR2 as FYNNEI. The CDR3 loop spans 16 amino acids. The CDR3 nucleotides read TGTGCCAGCAGACCGGGACAGGGCCGCGATGGAAACACCATATATTTT. Amino acids: CASRPGQGRDGNTIYF. The whole variable domain, remainder taken from reference TRBV2 and TRBJ1-3, is EPEVTQTPSHQVTQMGQEVILRCVPISNHLYFYWYRQILGQKVEFLVSFYNNEISEKSEIFDDQFSVERPDGSNFTLKIRSTKLEDSAMYFCASRPGQGRDGNTIYFGEGSWLTVV.

The J gene is TRBJ2-3, the V gene TRBV7-3; TRBD1 agrees at 11 bases. With V trimmed by 5 bases and J by 2 bases, 3 bases remained unmatched. Germline CDR1 is SGHTA and CDR2 is FQGTGA. The CDR3 totals 15 residues. The DNA of the CDR3 is TGTGCCAGCAGCCTGGGACAGGGGGTCACAGATACGCAGTATTTT. Its translation: CASSLGQGVTDTQYF. The full variable domain, with the rest looked up from reference TRBV7-3 and TRBJ2-3, is GAGVSQTPSNKVTEKGKYVELRCDPISGHTALYWYRQSLGQGPEFLIYFQGTGAADDSGLPNDRFFAVRPEGSVSTLKIQRTERGDSAVYLCASSLGQGVTDTQYFGPGTRLTVL.

This chain joins TRBV11-2 and TRBJ2-3, with 12 bases matching TRBD2. The V gene end was trimmed by 1 base and the J gene end by 3 bases; junction bases not matched to a gene: 5. The CDR3 runs 17 residues. Germline V gene sequence: CDR1 SGHAT, CDR2 FQNNGV. This CDR3 is CASSLALTSGGTDTQYF. For the CDR3, the DNA is TGTGCCAGCAGCTTAGCATTGACTAGCGGGGGAACAGATACGCAGTATTTT.

J is TRBJ1-5 and V is TRBV4-1, with D uncertain. This CDR3 contains 15 residues. V lost 1 base and J lost 2, with 9 bases in between. CDR1 MGHRA and CDR2 YSYEKL come from the germline V gene. The CDR3 nucleotides read TGCGCCAGCAGCCAAGGCAGGCTCCGCAATCAGCCCCAGCATTTT. Amino acids: CASSQGRLRNQPQHF.

The chain links TRBV11-3 to TRBJ1-3, with 7 nucleotides matching TRBD1. This CDR3 comprises 16 residues. The V gene's germline CDR1 is SGHNT and CDR2 YENEEA. J lost 3 bases, V lost 2 bases, and 7 bases had no gene match. In nucleotides, the CDR3 is TGTGCCAGCAGCTTACCCACGACAGGGCTTGGAAACACCATATATTTT. It codes for CASSLPTTGLGNTIYF. The variable domain in full, completed from reference TRBV11-3 and TRBJ1-3, reads EAGVVQSPRYKIIEKKQPVAFWCNPISGHNTLYWYLQNLGQGPELLIRYENEEAVDDSQLPKDRFSAERLKGVDSTLKIQPAELGDSAVYLCASSLPTTGLGNTIYFGEGSWLTVV.

J is TRBJ2-7 and V is TRBV28, with 7 bases that match TRBD1. V lost 8 bases, J lost 2 bases, and 12 bases stayed unmatched. The CDR3 extends over 15 amino acids. Germline lookup yields CDR1 MDHEN and CDR2 SYDVKM. For the CDR3, the DNA is TGTGCCAGCTTTAGCCGGGACAGAGGACCCTACGAGCAGTACTTC. The encoded protein is CASFSRDRGPYEQYF.

V gene TRBV28 combines with J gene TRBJ2-1, with a possible D match to TRBD2 (5 bases). The CDR3 extends over 15 amino acids. CDR1 is MDHEN and CDR2 is SYDVKM in the germline V gene. The germline V and J ends were trimmed by 2 bases and 0 bases, with 8 bases remaining between them. The CDR3 reads CASSLRLSSYNEQFF. Written as DNA, the CDR3 is TGTGCCAGCAGTTTAAGACTAAGCTCCTACAATGAGCAGTTCTTC.

The chain has TRBV5-1 and TRBJ1-1; D ambiguous. The germline gives CDR1 SGHRS, CDR2 YFSETQ. Deletions cut 2 bases from V and 3 bases from J, with 14 bases between. The CDR3 contains 15 residues. CDR3 region: CASSLRRTRDTEAFF. The CDR3 coding sequence is TGCGCCAGCAGCTTACGGCGAACTCGGGACACTGAAGCTTTCTTT.

V is TRBV5-4 and J is TRBJ2-5, with 9 bases aligning to TRBD2. This CDR3 region has 15 residues. Trimming cost V 6 bases and J 5 bases; bases outside gene matches: 11. Germline V gives CDR1 SGHNT, CDR2 YYREEE (reference sequence). The CDR3 here is CASTSGGGAGETQYF. CDR3 nucleotide sequence: TGTGCCAGCACCTCTGGCGGGGGGGCGGGGGAGACCCAGTACTTC.